This T cell receptor beta chain was captured in a study of T-cell memory formation after mild COVID-19 (dated by TCRdb to about 2021). Background on the whole study: TCR sequence clusters from the two donors were largely donor specific. T-cell clones expanding and contracting after mild COVID-19 in a couple of donors were tracked by longitudinal TCRalpha and TCRbeta repertoire sequencing. The cohort was made up of two young adult volunteers, one female and one male, who were previously healthy. Results and caveats for the whole study, not just this receptor: From day 15 to 85, contracting clones showed balanced CD4/CD8 phenotypes, whereas a second wave of clones that expanded from day 15 to 37 leaned towards CD4+. Some responding clones were detected in pre-infection memory, suggesting pre-existing cross-reactive memory T cells joined the SARS-CoV-2 response. Only two mild cases were covered by the study, and larger cohorts that include severe cases with pre-infection samples were considered necessary. SARS-CoV-2 specificity of the second-wave clones peaking on day 37 was not confirmed. Contracting CD4+ clones were found mainly in CM and EM memory subsets, while CD8+ clones were enriched in EMRA.

Ficoll-Paque density gradient centrifugation was used to isolate PBMCs. A remark on this clonotype: There is no known antigen for this receptor. Qualities for individual bases were not recorded, and no much larger clone is one base off.

Sequencing took place on an Illumina NovaSeq 6000. TCRalpha and TCRbeta cDNA libraries were constructed by 5'RACE with constant-segment primers, with sample barcodes and unique molecular identifiers being introduced. RNA was extracted from every sample with Trizol reagent. Libraries were amplified in two PCR steps, with a second sample barcode and Illumina TruSeq adapters added in the second step. The libraries were sequenced on an Illumina NovaSeq using 2 x 150 bp paired-end reads. As for the original processing: The reads were demultiplexed and collapsed into UMI-guided consensus sequences using migec v1.2.7. With mixcr v2.1.11, UMI consensuses were aligned to TRA and TRB V and J templates and assembled into clonotypes. Clonotypes were classified as expanded or contracted when called significant by both edgeR and NoisET, with noise models trained on biological replicates. For edgeR calls, the thresholds were a false discovery rate-adjusted p below 0.01 and a log2 fold-change of 1. As an exploratory analysis of dynamics, max-normalized trajectories of the 1000 most abundant clonotypes were examined with PCA combined with hierarchical clustering. Separately sequenced CD4+ and CD8+ repertoires were used to assign the CD4 or CD8 phenotype of responding clones. The public reads were run again by TCRdb, first through fastp at Q25 and then through MiXCR, and only productive beta chains were kept. Merged by CDR3 protein, the rows form single entries marked with the most common genes and DNA. TCRdb, rather than the study authors, made the V and J calls. This sample gives 190,000 or so distinct CDR3 sequences in total; over 20% of them show up just once. The ten largest clones take up 20% to 25% of the sample.

Sequenced material: PBMCs or a T cell subset sorted from them (not recorded which). This sequence was found in an adult woman who had mild COVID-19 (a few samples of this study predate the infection). The sample titles of this study are shuffled in the database, so cell type and time point are left out; the donor was told from shared clones.

At the DNA level, the sequence is TGCAGTGCTAGAGGCCGTGACCACGCCAAGAGTACGCAGTATTTT. It specifies CSARGRDHAKSTQYF. The sequence joins TRBV20-1 to TRBJ2-3, with the D gene not clear enough to name. CDR1 and CDR2, per the germline V gene (reference sequence), are DFQATT and SNEGSKA. The CDR3, cysteine through phenylalanine, is 15 amino acids long. The kept DNA is CDR3 alone, 45 bases in frame from the first base. Deletion took 1 base off V and 8 bases off J, with a span of 19 bases between the germline ends.